This T cell receptor beta chain was recovered during a study of post-analysis software for immune sequencing data (dated by TCRdb to about 2015). Regarding the research as a whole: Recorded disease courses included relapsing-remitting, secondary progressive and progressive-relapsing multiple sclerosis, with some patients lacking subtype annotation. A subset of samples was prepared in parallel using single-end sample barcoding, then pooled and co-amplified after Illumina adapter ligation. The patient repertoires were set against eleven to twelve previously published healthy control repertoires from donors whose ages ranged from roughly 6 to 26 years.

To demonstrate the VDJtools post-analysis software, the study profiled TCR beta repertoires from the peripheral blood of some 13 young patients with multiple sclerosis. The patients with multiple sclerosis were children and adolescents between roughly 6 and 15 years of age. Study-wide findings and limitations: Significantly higher frequencies in patients than in controls were found for five or six TRBV segments, including TRBV5-6, TRBV5-1 and TRBV20-1. Normalized Chao1 diversity was significantly lower in multiple sclerosis patients than controls, suggesting substantial peripheral T-cell clonal expansion. Direct clustering with F measure revealed strong co-clustering of samples prepared in the same batch, which led to a batch-effect correction. The control group was slightly older than the multiple sclerosis patient group.

As for this clonotype: Its antigen remains undetermined. Per-base qualities were not stored, and no clone one base away is much larger.

Libraries were constructed by PCR. Sequencer: Illumina HiSeq 2500. To reduce PCR and sequencing biases, unique molecular identifiers were incorporated into the TCR beta cDNA libraries. About 0.5 million cDNA molecules were obtained for every 1 to 10 million input T cells, so each molecule roughly corresponded to one T cell. The same protocol used for the earlier healthy control dataset was applied to prepare and sequence the patient libraries. Within a given batch, samples were prepared together, multiplexed and sequenced on the same HiSeq lane. On the authors' methods: Raw barcoded reads were processed with MIGEC, discarding single-read molecular identifier groups before consensus assembly and CDR3 extraction. VDJtools was used for post-analysis of the clonotype tables, with diversity normalized by down-sampling every dataset to the smallest sample size. Repertoire overlap clustering matched CDR3 amino acid but not nucleotide sequences to correct batch-related cross-sample contamination. The public reads were quality trimmed at Q25 with fastp and then assembled into clones with MiXCR by TCRdb, keeping productive beta chains. Merged by CDR3 protein, the rows form single entries marked with the most common genes and DNA. The V and J calls were not made by the authors but by TCRdb's processing. For this sample the table gives roughly 870,000 distinct CDR3 sequences, of which roughly half were detected only once. The ten largest clones capture roughly 4.4% of the sample.

The CDR3 sequence holds 14 residues, the cysteine and phenylalanine included. Of all the DNA, just the CDR3 is kept, 42 bases in frame from base 1. V and J lose 6 bases and 3 bases, and a span of 13 bases separates them. The TCR was taken from a girl aged 10 to 17 with multiple sclerosis. Sequenced sample: blood. The rearranged chain carries TRBV12-3 or TRBV12-4 and TRBJ2-3; TRBD1 is a possible D gene, resting on 6 matching bases. The nucleotides read TGTGCCAGCAGCCATCTACAGGGTACAGATACGCAGTATTTT. Its translation reads: CASSHLQGTDTQYF.